This T cell receptor (beta chain) was sequenced during a study of OX40 agonist ivuxolimab in advanced cancers. About the full investigation: The costimulatory receptor OX40 (CD134) was targeted by ivuxolimab, a fully human IgG2 agonistic monoclonal antibody. Partial responses were achieved by three dose-escalation patients, of whom one had hepatocellular carcinoma and two had cutaneous melanoma. The purpose of peripheral TCRbeta sequencing was to test whether ivuxolimab changed TCR sequence diversity and led to clonal T-cell expansion. Patients were allowed to have had prior anti-PD-1, anti-PD-L1 or anti-CTLA-4 therapy, and approximately 39% of the dose-escalation patients had been treated with checkpoint inhibitors. A male proportion of 70% to 90% and a mean age of roughly 55 years, ranging from about 20 to 85, were recorded for the dose-escalation cohort. Intravenous ivuxolimab was administered to patients every 2 weeks at six dose levels: 0.01, 0.1, 0.3, 1.5, 3 and 10 mg/kg. Of the 50 to 55 patients in dose escalation, 19 had hepatocellular carcinoma, some 15 had melanoma, 9 had renal cell carcinoma and 9 had head and neck cancer. The paper reports the monotherapy dose-escalation portion (N of about 50 patients) of the phase I ivuxolimab trial.

To sequence the TCRbeta CDR3 region, genomic DNA was isolated from the sorted cells. The immunoSEQ Assay was used to sequence the TCRbeta CDR3 regions. TCRdb re-hosts the immuneACCESS table, in-frame sequences only. Its copies lack some clones; in the studies checked, an unresolved V gene accounts for under half of them, and the cause for the rest is not known. Here the sample has some 96,000 clones; roughly 90% occur a single time. The ten largest account for around 0.15% of the sample. The cysteine opens and the phenylalanine closes a CDR3 of 11 amino acids. The read is trimmed to its CDR3 DNA, 33 bases read in frame from base 1. CDR1 GTSNPN and CDR2 SVGIG are derived from the germline V gene (reference sequence). V is pared back by 2 bases and J by 5 bases, with 6 bases lying between the germline termini. As to this clone: The antigen it binds to is not known. Qualities for individual bases were not recorded, and no much larger clone is one base off. At the DNA level, this CDR3 is encoded by other sequences in the same sample as well.

The trial excluded patients who had a history of autoimmune disease or were on systemic immunosuppression. Peripheral blood for TCR sequencing was collected from all dose cohorts at baseline, on cycle 4 day 1, and on cycle 7 day 1. Samples were obtained from an open-label, multicenter, first-in-human phase I dose-escalation trial of ivuxolimab. The trial enrolled adults with locally advanced or metastatic head and neck squamous cell, hepatocellular, melanoma or renal cell carcinoma. Before TCR sequencing, CD4+ T cells and CD8+ T cells from peripheral blood were sorted into separate populations. What the work shows at the level of the full study, not this receptor alone: Which antigens the clonally expanded peripheral T cells were specific for was not determined. At doses of 0.1 to 3.0 mg/kg, clonal expansion of both CD4+ and CD8+ blood T cells was observed from baseline to week 6. In the 0.1-3.0 mg/kg groups, partial responders were among the patients with the lowest normalized peripheral clonal expansion, particularly in CD8+ T cells. Low levels of normalized T-cell clonal expansion were also seen in some nonresponding patients. After ivuxolimab, expanded clones were on average more numerous among CD8+ T cells than among CD4+ T cells.

This TCR derives from an adult with an advanced solid tumor such as melanoma, head and neck, liver or kidney cancer. Sequencing used CD4+ or CD8+ T cells sorted from blood, obtained in a trial of the OX40 agonist ivuxolimab. This chain joins TRBV30 to TRBJ1-1; the D region possibly corresponds to TRBD1 (5 bases align). In nucleotides, the sequence is TGTGCCTGGAGTTCAGGGACTGAAGCTTTCTTT. The encoded protein is CAWSSGTEAFF.